This TCR beta chain was identified during a study of T cells in Graves' hyperthyroidism and ophthalmopathy. Concerning this clonotype itself: The antigen is undetermined.

RNA transcripts were the template for amplifying TCR beta CDR3 regions. The TCR CDR3 first-round RT-PCR relied on the HTBI primer set. TCRdb re-called the multiplex PCR reads with MiXCR, one entry per CDR3 protein. The table shows 730,000 or so distinct CDR3 sequences, with 15% to 20% occurring only once. Trimming took off 3 bases at V and 7 bases at J, with 18 bases between the two ends. The germline V gene has CDR1 MGHRA and CDR2 YSYEKL. The CDR3 consists of 15 residues. General observations from the study: Peripheral blood also featured most of the thyroid clonotypes expanded above 0.001.

When hyperthyroidism was first diagnosed, the blood sample was taken, preceding any ophthalmopathy symptoms. Each 10 ml fresh peripheral blood draw supplied the PBMCs. The specimen was blood. The rearrangement joins TRBV4-1 to TRBJ1-1; tentative D call: TRBD1 (5 bases). The sequence was obtained from a woman between 50 and 59 years old with Graves' hyperthyroidism that later progressed to Graves' ophthalmopathy. The CDR3 DNA reads as TGCGCCAGCAGCCAGGCGCGAAGAGGACACCTTGAAGCTTTCTTT. Translation: CASSQARRGHLEAFF.